This section outlines one T cell receptor (beta chain) sequence together with its context. This CDR3 contains 17 residues. Unmatched junction bases numbered 11, after V lost 6 bases and J lost 1 base. CDR1 is SGDLS, CDR2 YYNGEE, per germline. Produced via immunoSEQ multiplex PCR; TCRdb's table is partial and in-frame only. The sample yields 45,000 to 55,000 clones, 88% seen once. These data are taken from a study of T cell changes during pregnancy in multiple sclerosis. The sample in question was CD4+ T cells from peripheral blood mononuclear cells, obtained in the second trimester of pregnancy. V is TRBV9 and J is TRBJ1-3, with 9 nucleotides matching TRBD1. This sequence originates from a female donor with multiple sclerosis, enrolled in a pregnancy study. This chain's CDR3 is CASTAGTGLKSGNTIYF. For the CDR3, the DNA is TGTGCCAGCACGGCCGGGACAGGGCTTAAATCTGGAAACACCATATATTTT.